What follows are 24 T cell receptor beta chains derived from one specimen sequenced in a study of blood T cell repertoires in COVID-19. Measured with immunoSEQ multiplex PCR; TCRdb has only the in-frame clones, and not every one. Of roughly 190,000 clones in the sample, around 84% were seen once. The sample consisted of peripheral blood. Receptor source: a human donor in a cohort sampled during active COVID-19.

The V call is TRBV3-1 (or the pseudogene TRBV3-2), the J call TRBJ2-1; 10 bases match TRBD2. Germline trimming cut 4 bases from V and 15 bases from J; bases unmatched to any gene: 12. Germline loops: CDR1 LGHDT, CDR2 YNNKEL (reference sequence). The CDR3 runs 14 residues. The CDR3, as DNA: TGTGCCAGCAGCCGAGTCCTAGCGGGAGATGTTCGGTTCTTC. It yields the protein CASSRVLAGDVRFF.

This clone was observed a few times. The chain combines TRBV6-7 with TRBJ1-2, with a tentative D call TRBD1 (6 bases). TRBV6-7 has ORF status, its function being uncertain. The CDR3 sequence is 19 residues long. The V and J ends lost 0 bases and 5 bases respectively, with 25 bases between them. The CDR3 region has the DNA TGTGCCAGCAGTTACTCGATAGGACCTTCGGGGGGCTGGGGGTATGGCTACACCTTC. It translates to CASSYSIGPSGGWGYGYTF.

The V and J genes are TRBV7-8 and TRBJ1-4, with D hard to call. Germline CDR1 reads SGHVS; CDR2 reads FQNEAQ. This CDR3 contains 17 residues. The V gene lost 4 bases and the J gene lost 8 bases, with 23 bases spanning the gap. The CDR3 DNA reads TGTGCCAGCAGCTCCGTCGAACGGGAGATCAAAAACGAAAAACTGTTTTTT. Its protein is CASSSVEREIKNEKLFF.

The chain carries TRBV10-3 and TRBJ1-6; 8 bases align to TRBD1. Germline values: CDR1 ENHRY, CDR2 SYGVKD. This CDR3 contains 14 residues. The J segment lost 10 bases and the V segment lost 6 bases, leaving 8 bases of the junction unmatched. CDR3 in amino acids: CAISSPGQGSPLHF. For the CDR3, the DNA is TGTGCCATCAGCTCCCCTGGACAGGGCTCACCCCTCCACTTT.

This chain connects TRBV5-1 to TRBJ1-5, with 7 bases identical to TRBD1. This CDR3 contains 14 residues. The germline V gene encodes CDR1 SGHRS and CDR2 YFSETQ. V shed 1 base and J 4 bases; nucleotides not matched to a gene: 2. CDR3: CASSLTGENQPQHF. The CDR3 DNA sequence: TGCGCCAGCAGCTTGACAGGGGAGAATCAGCCCCAGCATTTT.

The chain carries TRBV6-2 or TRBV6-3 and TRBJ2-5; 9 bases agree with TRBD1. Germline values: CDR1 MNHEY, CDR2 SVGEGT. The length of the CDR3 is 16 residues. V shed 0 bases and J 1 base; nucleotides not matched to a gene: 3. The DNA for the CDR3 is TGTGCCAGCAGTTACTCGGGGACAGGGACCCAAGAGACCCAGTACTTC. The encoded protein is CASSYSGTGTQETQYF.

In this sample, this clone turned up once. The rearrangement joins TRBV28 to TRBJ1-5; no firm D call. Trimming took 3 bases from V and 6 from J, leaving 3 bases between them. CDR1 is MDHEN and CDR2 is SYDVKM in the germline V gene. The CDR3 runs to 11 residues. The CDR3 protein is CASSFRQPQHF. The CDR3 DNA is TGTGCCAGCAGTTTCCGTCAGCCCCAGCATTTT.

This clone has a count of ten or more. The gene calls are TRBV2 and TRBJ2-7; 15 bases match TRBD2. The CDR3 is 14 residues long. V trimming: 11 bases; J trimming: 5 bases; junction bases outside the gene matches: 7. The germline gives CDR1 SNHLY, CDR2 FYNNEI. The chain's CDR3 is CAGRGLAGGNEQYV. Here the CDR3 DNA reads TGTGCCGGACGGGGACTAGCGGGGGGTAACGAGCAGTACGTC.

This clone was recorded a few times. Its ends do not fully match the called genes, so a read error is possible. The CDR3 loop reads CASSLDFRDSLKRAF. The CDR3 DNA sequence: TGTGCCAGCAGCTTGGACTTTAGGGACAGTCTGAAAAGGGCCTTC. The chain links TRBV5-6 to TRBJ1-2, with TRBD1 matching over 7 bases. The CDR3 is made up of 15 amino acids. CDR1 SGHDT and CDR2 YYEEEE come from the germline V gene.

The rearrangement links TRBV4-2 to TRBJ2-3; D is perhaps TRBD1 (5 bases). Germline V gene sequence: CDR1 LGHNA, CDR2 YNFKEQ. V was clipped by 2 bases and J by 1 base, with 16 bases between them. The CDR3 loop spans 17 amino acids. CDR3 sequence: CASSQQNNRQGTDTQYF. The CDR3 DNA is TGTGCCAGCAGCCAACAAAATAACAGGCAGGGCACAGATACGCAGTATTTT.

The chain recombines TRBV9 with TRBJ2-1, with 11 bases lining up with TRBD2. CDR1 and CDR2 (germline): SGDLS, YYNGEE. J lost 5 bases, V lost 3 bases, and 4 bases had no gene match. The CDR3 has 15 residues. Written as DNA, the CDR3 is TGTGCCAGCAGCGCGGGACTAGCGGTCAACAATGAGCAGTTCTTC. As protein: CASSAGLAVNNEQFF. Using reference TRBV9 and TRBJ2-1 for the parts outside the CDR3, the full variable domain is DSGVTQTPKHLITATGQRVTLRCSPRSGDLSVYWYQQSLDQGLQFLIQYYNGEERAKGNILERFSAQQFPDLHSELNLSSLELGDSALYFCASSAGLAVNNEQFFGPGTRLTVL.

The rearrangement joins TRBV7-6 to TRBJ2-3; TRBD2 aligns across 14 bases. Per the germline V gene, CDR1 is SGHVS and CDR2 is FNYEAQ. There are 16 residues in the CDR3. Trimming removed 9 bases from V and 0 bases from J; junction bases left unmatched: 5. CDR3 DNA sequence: TGTGCCAGTGGACTAGCGGGGGGTACTAGCACAGATACGCAGTATTTT. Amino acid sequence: CASGLAGGTSTDTQYF. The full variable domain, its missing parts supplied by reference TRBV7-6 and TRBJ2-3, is GAGVSQSPRYKVTKRGQDVALRCDPISGHVSLYWYRQALGQGPEFLTYFNYEAQQDKSGLPNDRFSAERPEGSISTLTIQRTEQRDSAMYRCASGLAGGTSTDTQYFGPGTRLTVL.

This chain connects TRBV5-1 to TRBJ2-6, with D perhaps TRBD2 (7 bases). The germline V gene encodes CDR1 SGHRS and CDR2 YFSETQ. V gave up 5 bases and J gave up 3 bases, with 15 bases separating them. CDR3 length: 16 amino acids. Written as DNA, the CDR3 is TGCGCCAGCAGATCCCTCGGGGGGCTTGGGGCCAACGTCCTGACTTTC. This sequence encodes CASRSLGGLGANVLTF.

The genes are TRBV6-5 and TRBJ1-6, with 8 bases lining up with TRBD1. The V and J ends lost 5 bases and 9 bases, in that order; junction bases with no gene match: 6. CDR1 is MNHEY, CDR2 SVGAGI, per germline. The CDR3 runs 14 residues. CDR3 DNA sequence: TGTGCCAGCAGTATGGACAGGGATCCTTCACCCCTCCACTTT. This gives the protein CASSMDRDPSPLHF.

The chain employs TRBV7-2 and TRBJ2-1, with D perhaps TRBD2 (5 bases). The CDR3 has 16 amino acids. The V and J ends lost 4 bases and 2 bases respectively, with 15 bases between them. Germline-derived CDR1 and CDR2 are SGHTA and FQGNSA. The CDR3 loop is CASSSRRGSAYNEQFF. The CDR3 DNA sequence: TGTGCCAGCAGCTCCCGAAGAGGGTCGGCCTACAATGAGCAGTTCTTC.

This chain's CDR3 is CASSDGGDMEQYF. CDR3 bases: TGTGCCAGCAGTGACGGCGGAGATATGGAGCAGTACTTC. This chain joins TRBV2 and TRBJ2-7; D unclear. The germline CDR1 and CDR2 sequences are SNHLY and FYNNEI. The CDR3 is 13 amino acids. The ends were cut back, 3 bases at V and 7 bases at J, with 13 bases in the middle.

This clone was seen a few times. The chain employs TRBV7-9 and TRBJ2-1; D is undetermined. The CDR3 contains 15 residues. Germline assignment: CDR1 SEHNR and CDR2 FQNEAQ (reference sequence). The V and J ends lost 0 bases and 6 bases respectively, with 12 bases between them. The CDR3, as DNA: TGTGCCAGCAGCTTAGCGGTGGCATCCGCCAATGAGCAGTTCTTC. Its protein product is CASSLAVASANEQFF.

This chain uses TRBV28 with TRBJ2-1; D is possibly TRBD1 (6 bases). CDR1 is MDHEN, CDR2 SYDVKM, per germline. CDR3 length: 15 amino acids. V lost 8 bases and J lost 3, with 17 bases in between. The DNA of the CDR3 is TGTGCCAGCCGGGCCTCGACAGGTTACTACAATGAGCAGTTCTTC. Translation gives CASRASTGYYNEQFF. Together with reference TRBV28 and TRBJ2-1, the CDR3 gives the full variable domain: DVKVTQSSRYLVKRTGEKVFLECVQDMDHENMFWYRQDPGLGLRLIYFSYDVKMKEKGDIPEGYSVSREKKERFSLILESASTNQTSMYLCASRASTGYYNEQFFGPGTRLTVL.

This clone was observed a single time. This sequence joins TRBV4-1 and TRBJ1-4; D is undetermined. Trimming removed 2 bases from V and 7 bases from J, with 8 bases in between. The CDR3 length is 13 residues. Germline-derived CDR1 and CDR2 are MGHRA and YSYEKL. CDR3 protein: CASSQSRAEKLFF. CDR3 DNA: TGCGCCAGCAGCCAAAGCCGAGCTGAAAAACTGTTTTTT.

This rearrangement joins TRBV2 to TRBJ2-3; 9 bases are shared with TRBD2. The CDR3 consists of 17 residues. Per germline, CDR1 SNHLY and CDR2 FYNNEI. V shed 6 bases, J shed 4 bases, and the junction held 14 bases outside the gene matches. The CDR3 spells CASRSIPGLAGSDTQYF. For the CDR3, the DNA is TGTGCCAGCAGGTCAATTCCGGGTCTAGCGGGATCAGATACGCAGTATTTT.

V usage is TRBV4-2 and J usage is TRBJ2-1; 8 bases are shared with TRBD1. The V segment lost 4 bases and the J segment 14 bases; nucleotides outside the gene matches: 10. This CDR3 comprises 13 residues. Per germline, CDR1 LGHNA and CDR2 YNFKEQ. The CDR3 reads CASSPRGAGGEFF. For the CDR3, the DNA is TGTGCCAGCAGCCCCCGGGGAGCAGGGGGCGAGTTCTTC.

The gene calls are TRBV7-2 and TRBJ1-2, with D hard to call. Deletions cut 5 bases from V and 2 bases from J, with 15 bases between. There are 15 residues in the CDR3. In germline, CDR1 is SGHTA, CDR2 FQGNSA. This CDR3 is CASSQWKGENYGYTF. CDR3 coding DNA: TGTGCCAGCAGCCAATGGAAGGGAGAAAACTATGGCTACACCTTC.

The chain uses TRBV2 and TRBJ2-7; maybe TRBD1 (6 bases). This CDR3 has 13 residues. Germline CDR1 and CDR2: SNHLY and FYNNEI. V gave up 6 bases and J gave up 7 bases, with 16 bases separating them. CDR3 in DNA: TGTGCCAGCAGAGAACAGGGAATGGGGGAGCAGTACGTC. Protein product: CASREQGMGEQYV.

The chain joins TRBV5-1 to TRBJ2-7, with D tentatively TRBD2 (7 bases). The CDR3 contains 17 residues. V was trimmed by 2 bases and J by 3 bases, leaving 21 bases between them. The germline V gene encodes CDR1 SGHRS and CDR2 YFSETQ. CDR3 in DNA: TGCGCCAGCAGCTTTGGACGGGGGGCCCCTGCTTTCTACGAGCAGTACTTC. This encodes CASSFGRGAPAFYEQYF.